Shown below are 9 T cell receptor beta chains from a single sample sequenced in a study of response to subunit inactivated influenza vaccine. TCRdb re-called the RT-PCR reads with MiXCR, one entry per CDR3 protein. The repertoire has about 830,000 distinct CDR3 sequences, approximately 17% of them found once; the top ten carry 11%. The sequencing here drew on PBMCs from blood, taken 5 to 6 days after vaccination. These receptors all stem from a man aged 50 or older who received an inactivated influenza vaccine.

This clonotype was detected many times. The chain combines TRBV20-1 with TRBJ2-3, with 7 bases that match TRBD2. With 0 bases clipped from V and 2 bases from J, the junction kept 5 bases outside the gene matches. Germline V gene data show CDR1 as DFQATT and CDR2 as SNEGSKA (reference sequence). The CDR3 extends over 15 amino acids. CDR3 loop: CSARDGTKSTDTQYF. CDR3 DNA: TGCAGTGCTAGAGATGGGACTAAATCCACAGATACGCAGTATTTT.

This chain connects TRBV7-9 to TRBJ1-1; weak D call: TRBD1 (6 bases). CDR1 is SEHNR, CDR2 FQNEAQ, per germline (reference sequence). The CDR3 covers 15 residues. Trimming pared 0 bases from V and 4 bases from J, leaving 12 bases between. The CDR3 here is CASSLAAGAGTEAFF. The CDR3 DNA follows: TGTGCCAGCAGCTTAGCCGCGGGGGCGGGCACTGAAGCTTTCTTT.

This clonotype appeared a few times. V and J are TRBV7-8 and TRBJ1-2, with TRBD1 as a possible D gene (5 bases). V was cut by 3 bases and J by 4 bases, with 9 bases left in between. The CDR3 spans 13 residues. Germline V lookup: CDR1 SGHVS, CDR2 FQNEAQ. The CDR3 protein is CASSFAGSYGYTF. CDR3 nucleotides: TGTGCCAGCAGCTTTGCAGGGTCCTATGGCTACACCTTC.

There are a few counts of this clonotype. The chain is built from TRBV4-3 and TRBJ2-7, with TRBD1 matching 8 bases. This CDR3 comprises 14 residues. Germline V gene lookup returns CDR1 LGHNA and CDR2 YSLEER. V was clipped by 2 bases and J by 6 bases; unmatched bases: 6. CDR3 sequence reads: CASSQYGTGAEQYF. CDR3 sequence (DNA): TGCGCCAGCAGCCAATACGGGACAGGCGCCGAGCAGTACTTC.

This clonotype was recorded at least ten times. V usage is TRBV12-3 or TRBV12-4 and J usage is TRBJ1-1, with D unclear. This CDR3 is built from 12 residues. Trimming removed 1 base from V and 7 bases from J, with 7 bases in between. For the CDR3, the DNA is TGTGCCAGCAGTTTAGGTGGTGGTGAAGCTTTCTTT. Amino acid sequence: CASSLGGGEAFF.

The gene calls are TRBV12-3 or TRBV12-4 and TRBJ1-1; D is undetermined. V was pared by 5 bases and J by 6 bases, with 13 bases between. CDR3 length equals 13 residues. The CDR3 spells CASSPSLGAEAFF. The CDR3 bases are TGTGCCAGCAGTCCCTCCCTGGGCGCTGAAGCTTTCTTT.

This rearrangement joins TRBV5-6 to TRBJ2-3; D is ambiguous. From germline, CDR1 is SGHDT and CDR2 YYEEEE. Trimming took off 5 bases at V and 4 bases at J, with 14 bases between the two ends. The CDR3 length is 14 residues. The CDR3 region is CASSSERGPDTQYF. The DNA of the CDR3 is TGTGCCAGCAGTTCGGAACGCGGCCCAGATACGCAGTATTTT.

V is TRBV27 and J is TRBJ1-2; 11 positions match TRBD1. V lost 2 bases and J lost 4; bases outside the gene matches: 3. Germline values: CDR1 MNHEY, CDR2 SMNVEV (reference sequence). This CDR3 contains 15 residues. For the CDR3, the DNA is TGTGCCAGCAGTTTAACCGGGACAGGGGGCTATGGCTACACCTTC. Residues: CASSLTGTGGYGYTF.

This sequence joins TRBV4-3 and TRBJ2-1; D may be TRBD1 (6 bases). CDR1 is LGHNA and CDR2 is YSLEER in the germline V gene. Trimming stripped 0 bases from V and 6 bases from J, with 21 bases between. The CDR3 contains 18 residues. The CDR3 here is CASSQDVRTVFRGNEQFF. The CDR3 DNA reads TGCGCCAGCAGCCAAGACGTCAGGACAGTCTTTAGGGGCAATGAGCAGTTCTTC.